This TCR beta chain was recovered during a study of T cells in Graves' hyperthyroidism and ophthalmopathy. Study-level information: Once the initial diagnosis was made, peripheral blood was obtained before any treatment.

CDR1 is KGHSH and CDR2 is LQKENI in the germline V gene. This CDR3 is 17 amino acids long. V shed 4 bases, J shed 8 bases, and the junction held 19 bases outside the gene matches. TCR beta CDR3 regions were amplified from RNA. Initially, a first-round RT-PCR of the TCR CDR3 employed the HTBI primer set. TCRdb passed the multiplex PCR reads through MiXCR, listing each CDR3 protein once. This table has over 250,000 distinct CDR3 sequences, approximately 13% appearing once. This clonotype was seen a few times. The source material was blood. The chain joins TRBV18 to TRBJ1-2, with 7 bases matching TRBD1. This receptor was taken from a woman between 40 and 55 years old with Graves' ophthalmopathy. This CDR3 is CASSLNDGTVGLYGYTF. Here the CDR3 DNA reads TGTGCCAGCTCACTCAACGATGGGACAGTAGGATTGTACGGCTACACCTTC.